This T cell receptor (beta chain) was captured in a study of human T cells and chemical hapten exposure. CDR1 is ENHRY and CDR2 is SYGVKD in the germline V gene. Between the trimmed V and J ends, which lost 6 bases and 2 bases, there was a span of 14 bases. The CDR3 totals 14 residues. The sample's time point: patch test 3, about 24 weeks after DPC sensitization. Treatment reported: therapeutic diphenylcyclopropenone sensitization with weekly scalp DPC. In TCRdb, the RACE reads were re-called with MiXCR into one record per CDR3 protein. The sample holds about 97,000 distinct CDR3 sequences; 25% to 35% are singletons and the top ten take 10%.

The chain employs TRBV10-3 and TRBJ2-7, with D uncertain. The receptor was derived from a man in his forties or fifties with alopecia areata. Some clones in this sample may be carry-over from other donors' samples. Specimen: whole blood, collected in connection with sensitization to the hapten diphenylcyclopropenone (DPC). The CDR3 region has the DNA TGTGCCATCAGCCCGCCGGGTCGACCCTACGAGCAGTACTTC. Translation: CAISPPGRPYEQYF.